This TCR beta chain emerged from a study of technical replicates of blood from several donors. The CDR3 is 18 amino acids. Trimming stripped 1 base from V and 4 bases from J, with 19 bases between. CDR1 and CDR2 from the germline V gene are MGHRA and YSYEKL. This table comes from immunoSEQ multiplex PCR, and its TCRdb copy is limited to in-frame clones, with some not included. Of tens of thousands of clones in the sample, just under 95% were seen once. The sequence was collected from a human donor in good health. Sequenced: T cells isolated from PBMCs. The V and J genes are TRBV4-1 and TRBJ2-2; TRBD1 is a possible D gene (6 bases). CDR3 residues: CASSQVRSGGHFTGELFF. Here the CDR3 DNA reads TGCGCCAGCAGCCAAGTACGCAGTGGGGGACACTTCACCGGGGAGCTGTTTTTT.